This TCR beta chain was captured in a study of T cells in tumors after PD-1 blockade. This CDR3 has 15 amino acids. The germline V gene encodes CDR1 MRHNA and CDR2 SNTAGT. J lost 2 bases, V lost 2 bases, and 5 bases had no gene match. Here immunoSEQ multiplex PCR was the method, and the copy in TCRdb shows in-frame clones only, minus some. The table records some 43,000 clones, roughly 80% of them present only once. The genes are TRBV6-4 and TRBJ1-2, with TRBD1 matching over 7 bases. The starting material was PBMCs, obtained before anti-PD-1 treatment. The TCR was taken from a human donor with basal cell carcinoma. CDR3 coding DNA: TGTGCCAGCAGTGACGGACAGGCACTAAACTATGGCTACACCTTC. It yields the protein CASSDGQALNYGYTF.